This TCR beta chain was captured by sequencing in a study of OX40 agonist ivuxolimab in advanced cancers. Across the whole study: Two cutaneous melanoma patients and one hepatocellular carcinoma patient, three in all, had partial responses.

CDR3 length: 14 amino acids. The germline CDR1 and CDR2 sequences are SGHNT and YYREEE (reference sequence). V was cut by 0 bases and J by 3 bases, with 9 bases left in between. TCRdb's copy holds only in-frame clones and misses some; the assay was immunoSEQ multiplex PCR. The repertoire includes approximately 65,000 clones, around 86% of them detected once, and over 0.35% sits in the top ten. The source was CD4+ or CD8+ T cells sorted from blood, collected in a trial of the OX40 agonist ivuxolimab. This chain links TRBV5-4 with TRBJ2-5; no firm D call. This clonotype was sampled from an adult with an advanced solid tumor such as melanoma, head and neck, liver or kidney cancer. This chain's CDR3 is CASSLERSEETQYF. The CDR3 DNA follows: TGTGCCAGCAGCTTGGAGCGCTCCGAAGAGACCCAGTACTTC.